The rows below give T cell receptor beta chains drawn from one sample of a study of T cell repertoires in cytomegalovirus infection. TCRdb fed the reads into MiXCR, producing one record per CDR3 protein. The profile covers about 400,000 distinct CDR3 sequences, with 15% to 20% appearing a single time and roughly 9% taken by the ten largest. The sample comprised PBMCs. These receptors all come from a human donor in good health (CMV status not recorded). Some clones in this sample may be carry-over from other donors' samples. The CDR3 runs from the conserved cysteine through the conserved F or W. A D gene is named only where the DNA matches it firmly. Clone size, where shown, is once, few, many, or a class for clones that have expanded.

CDR3aa: CATSGGTPCGYTF
CDR3nt: TGTGCCACCAGTGGGGGAACCCCGTGTGGCTACACCTTC
v_gene: TRBV24-1
abundance: -
j_gene: TRBJ1-2
d_gene: -

CDR3aa: CASRPTGVSTGELFF
CDR3nt: TGTGCCAGCAGACCTACAGGGGTGAGCACCGGGGAGCTGTTTTTT
v_gene: TRBV2
abundance: few
j_gene: TRBJ2-2
d_gene: TRBD1

CDR3aa: CASSRPMDNEQFF
CDR3nt: TGTGCCAGCAGCCGCCCTATGGACAATGAGCAGTTCTTC
v_gene: TRBV7-2
abundance: many
j_gene: TRBJ2-1
d_gene: -

CDR3aa: CSASVLDWSSYNEQFF
CDR3nt: TGCAGTGCTAGTGTTCTTGACTGGAGCTCCTACAATGAGCAGTTCTTC
v_gene: TRBV20-1
abundance: -
j_gene: TRBJ2-1
d_gene: -

CDR3aa: CAISESGGPRRGNTIYF
CDR3nt: TGTGCCATCAGTGAGTCAGGGGGACCTCGCAGGGGAAACACCATATATTTT
v_gene: TRBV10-3
abundance: few
j_gene: TRBJ1-3
d_gene: -

CDR3aa: CASSRWENEQFF
CDR3nt: TGTGCCAGCAGCCGCTGGGAAAATGAGCAGTTCTTC
v_gene: TRBV11-3
abundance: many
j_gene: TRBJ2-1
d_gene: -

CDR3aa: CASSLASNGGEQYF
CDR3nt: TGTGCCAGCAGCTTAGCGTCGAATGGGGGCGAGCAGTACTTC
v_gene: TRBV7-6
abundance: many
j_gene: TRBJ2-7
d_gene: -

CDR3aa: CASSFAYNEQFF
CDR3nt: TGTGCCAGCAGCTTCGCATACAATGAGCAGTTCTTC
v_gene: TRBV7-2
abundance: many
j_gene: TRBJ2-1
d_gene: -

CDR3aa: CASSLASMGREHEDTQYF
CDR3nt: TGTGCCAGCAGTTTAGCCTCCATGGGGCGGGAGCATGAAGATACGCAGTATTTT
v_gene: TRBV12-3/TRBV12-4
abundance: -
j_gene: TRBJ2-3
d_gene: TRBD2

CDR3aa: CASSLVSLPSYEQYF
CDR3nt: TGTGCCAGCAGCTTAGTATCGCTGCCCTCCTACGAGCAGTACTTC
v_gene: TRBV7-2
abundance: few
j_gene: TRBJ2-7
d_gene: -

CDR3aa: CASSEDRAYEQYF
CDR3nt: TGTGCCAGCAGTGAGGACAGGGCCTACGAGCAGTACTTC
v_gene: TRBV25-1
abundance: many
j_gene: TRBJ2-7
d_gene: TRBD1

CDR3aa: CASSFVRPQPQHF
CDR3nt: TGTGCCAGCAGCTTCGTTAGGCCTCAGCCCCAGCATTTT
v_gene: TRBV7-2
abundance: many
j_gene: TRBJ1-5
d_gene: -

CDR3aa: CASSFGVRGPNYEQYF
CDR3nt: TGTGCCAGCAGTTTTGGTGTAAGGGGCCCCAACTACGAGCAGTACTTC
v_gene: TRBV28
abundance: few
j_gene: TRBJ2-7
d_gene: -

CDR3aa: CAIRGLAGGNEQFF
CDR3nt: TGTGCCATCAGGGGACTAGCGGGGGGGAATGAGCAGTTCTTC
v_gene: TRBV10-3
abundance: -
j_gene: TRBJ2-1
d_gene: TRBD2

CDR3aa: CASSGGLRQPQHF
CDR3nt: TGTGCCAGCTCTGGGGGGTTAAGACAGCCCCAGCATTTT
v_gene: TRBV28
abundance: -
j_gene: TRBJ1-5
d_gene: -

CDR3aa: CASSLLPQGSGEQYF
CDR3nt: TGCGCCAGCAGCTTGTTGCCCCAGGGGTCGGGTGAGCAGTACTTC
v_gene: TRBV5-1
abundance: -
j_gene: TRBJ2-7
d_gene: -

CDR3aa: CASSFTSFHNEQFF
CDR3nt: TGTGCCAGCAGCTTTACCTCGTTCCACAATGAGCAGTTCTTC
v_gene: TRBV7-2
abundance: -
j_gene: TRBJ2-1
d_gene: -

CDR3aa: CASSRQVGGNTEAFF
CDR3nt: TGTGCCAGCAGCCGACAGGTGGGAGGGAACACTGAAGCTTTCTTT
v_gene: TRBV7-2
abundance: many
j_gene: TRBJ1-1
d_gene: -

CDR3aa: CASSTRTPNAGELFF
CDR3nt: TGTGCCAGCAGCACCAGGACTCCTAACGCCGGGGAGCTGTTTTTT
v_gene: TRBV7-6
abundance: few
j_gene: TRBJ2-2
d_gene: -

CDR3aa: CASSQGPSGANVLTF
CDR3nt: TGTGCCAGCAGCCAGGGGCCCTCTGGGGCCAACGTCCTGACTTTC
v_gene: TRBV14
abundance: few
j_gene: TRBJ2-6
d_gene: -

CDR3aa: CASSMRQGTGELFF
CDR3nt: TGTGCCAGCAGCATGAGACAGGGAACCGGGGAGCTGTTTTTT
v_gene: TRBV5-4
abundance: few
j_gene: TRBJ2-2
d_gene: TRBD1

CDR3aa: CASQRPARNEQFF
CDR3nt: TGCGCCAGCCAACGTCCAGCCCGAAATGAGCAGTTCTTC
v_gene: TRBV5-1
abundance: once
j_gene: TRBJ2-1
d_gene: -

CDR3aa: CASSEAWLTEQFF
CDR3nt: TGTGCCAGCAGTGAAGCATGGTTAACTGAGCAGTTCTTC
v_gene: TRBV6-1
abundance: many
j_gene: TRBJ2-1
d_gene: -

CDR3aa: CASSPISSRPNDEQFF
CDR3nt: TGTGCCAGCAGCCCGATCAGCTCCCGGCCCAATGATGAGCAGTTCTTC
v_gene: TRBV5-6
abundance: -
j_gene: TRBJ2-1
d_gene: -

CDR3aa: CSASDRAGETQYF
CDR3nt: TGCAGTGCTAGCGATCGGGCAGGAGAGACCCAGTACTTC
v_gene: TRBV20-1
abundance: -
j_gene: TRBJ2-5
d_gene: -

CDR3aa: CAISEGGRGAEGAFF
CDR3nt: TGTGCCATCAGTGAGGGGGGACGGGGCGCCGAGGGGGCTTTCTTT
v_gene: TRBV10-3
abundance: few
j_gene: TRBJ1-1
d_gene: -

CDR3aa: CASSFQGFDEKLFF
CDR3nt: TGTGCCAGCAGCTTTCAGGGTTTTGATGAAAAACTGTTTTTT
v_gene: TRBV5-4
abundance: -
j_gene: TRBJ1-4
d_gene: -

CDR3aa: CASSLAASGGVQFF
CDR3nt: TGTGCCAGCAGCTTAGCTGCTAGCGGGGGTGTGCAGTTCTTC
v_gene: TRBV7-6
abundance: many
j_gene: TRBJ2-1
d_gene: TRBD2

CDR3aa: CASSLMGRNEQFF
CDR3nt: TGTGCCAGCAGCTTGATGGGGCGCAATGAGCAGTTCTTC
v_gene: TRBV5-6
abundance: -
j_gene: TRBJ2-1
d_gene: -

CDR3aa: CASSERDRGKHEQYF
CDR3nt: TGCGCCAGCAGTGAGCGGGACAGGGGTAAACACGAGCAGTACTTC
v_gene: TRBV10-2
abundance: -
j_gene: TRBJ2-7
d_gene: TRBD1

CDR3aa: CASSLRTSGRLQFF
CDR3nt: TGTGCCAGCAGCTTAAGGACTAGCGGGCGTCTTCAGTTCTTC
v_gene: TRBV7-2
abundance: -
j_gene: TRBJ2-1
d_gene: TRBD2

CDR3aa: CASSLEGNTEAFF
CDR3nt: TGTGCCAGCAGCTTAGAGGGGAACACTGAAGCTTTCTTT
v_gene: TRBV7-9
abundance: many
j_gene: TRBJ1-1
d_gene: -

CDR3aa: CASTPLGTASTEAFF
CDR3nt: TGTGCCAGCACGCCTTTGGGGACAGCTAGCACTGAAGCTTTCTTT
v_gene: TRBV12-3/TRBV12-4
abundance: -
j_gene: TRBJ1-1
d_gene: TRBD1

CDR3aa: CSARDSGYFYEQYF
CDR3nt: TGCAGTGCTAGAGATAGCGGGTACTTTTACGAGCAGTACTTC
v_gene: TRBV20-1
abundance: -
j_gene: TRBJ2-7
d_gene: TRBD2

CDR3aa: CSATGGDYGYTF
CDR3nt: TGCAGTGCTACCGGTGGGGACTATGGCTACACCTTC
v_gene: TRBV20-1
abundance: few
j_gene: TRBJ1-2
d_gene: -

CDR3aa: CASSLPGETTNTEAFF
CDR3nt: TGTGCCAGCAGTCTCCCGGGGGAGACCACGAACACTGAAGCTTTCTTT
v_gene: TRBV7-9
abundance: few
j_gene: TRBJ1-1
d_gene: -

CDR3aa: CASSLTGHDEQFF
CDR3nt: TGTGCCAGCAGCTTAACAGGGCACGATGAGCAGTTCTTC
v_gene: TRBV7-6
abundance: few
j_gene: TRBJ2-1
d_gene: -

CDR3aa: CASSTRGQYNQPQHF
CDR3nt: TGTGCCAGCAGCACCCGGGGACAGTACAATCAGCCCCAGCATTTT
v_gene: TRBV6-2/TRBV6-3
abundance: -
j_gene: TRBJ1-5
d_gene: TRBD1

CDR3aa: CATSDLRYEEVTEAFF
CDR3nt: TGTGCCACCAGTGATTTAAGGTACGAAGAGGTCACTGAAGCTTTCTTT
v_gene: TRBV24-1
abundance: -
j_gene: TRBJ1-1
d_gene: -

CDR3aa: CASIRDGYEQYF
CDR3nt: TGTGCCAGCATCAGGGACGGATACGAGCAGTACTTC
v_gene: TRBV28
abundance: -
j_gene: TRBJ2-7
d_gene: -

CDR3aa: CASRQGPGETQYF
CDR3nt: TGCGCCAGCAGACAGGGGCCGGGGGAGACCCAGTACTTC
v_gene: TRBV5-1
abundance: few
j_gene: TRBJ2-5
d_gene: TRBD1

CDR3aa: CASSPWGTGMNTEAFF
CDR3nt: TGTGCCAGCAGCCCATGGGGAACGGGTATGAACACTGAAGCTTTCTTT
v_gene: TRBV7-2
abundance: many
j_gene: TRBJ1-1
d_gene: -

CDR3aa: CASSPTGISMGFF
CDR3nt: TGTGCCAGCAGTCCTACAGGGATATCAATGGGTTTCTTT
v_gene: TRBV12-3/TRBV12-4
abundance: few
j_gene: TRBJ1-1
d_gene: -

CDR3aa: CASSPPWSTDTQYF
CDR3nt: TGTGCCAGCAGTCCACCGTGGAGTACAGATACGCAGTATTTT
v_gene: TRBV3-1
abundance: -
j_gene: TRBJ2-3
d_gene: -

CDR3aa: CASGSAGQGLEQFF
CDR3nt: TGTGCCAGCGGGTCAGCCGGACAGGGTCTGGAGCAGTTCTTC
v_gene: TRBV2
abundance: few
j_gene: TRBJ2-1
d_gene: TRBD1

CDR3aa: CASSLGLRGQPPFF
CDR3nt: TGTGCCAGCAGCTTAGGTCTGCGTGGGCAGCCCCCATTCTTC
v_gene: TRBV7-9
abundance: many
j_gene: TRBJ2-1
d_gene: -

CDR3aa: CASSPREGADEQFF
CDR3nt: TGCGCCAGCAGCCCCCGTGAGGGGGCGGATGAGCAGTTCTTC
v_gene: TRBV5-1
abundance: -
j_gene: TRBJ2-1
d_gene: TRBD1

CDR3aa: CASSPPGGGTQYF
CDR3nt: TGTGCCAGCAGTCCCCCGGGGGGTGGGACCCAGTACTTC
v_gene: TRBV27
abundance: -
j_gene: TRBJ2-5
d_gene: TRBD2

CDR3aa: CSARDLPGGNGYTF
CDR3nt: TGCAGTGCTAGAGATCTCCCAGGGGGCAATGGCTACACCTTC
v_gene: TRBV20-1
abundance: -
j_gene: TRBJ1-2
d_gene: TRBD1

CDR3aa: CASSQVKGDITGEQFF
CDR3nt: TGCGCCAGCAGCCAAGTAAAAGGGGATATCACCGGTGAGCAGTTCTTC
v_gene: TRBV4-3
abundance: few
j_gene: TRBJ2-1
d_gene: -

CDR3aa: CSGPQGSYTEAFF
CDR3nt: TGCAGTGGCCCGCAGGGGAGTTATACTGAAGCTTTCTTT
v_gene: TRBV20-1
abundance: -
j_gene: TRBJ1-1
d_gene: -

CDR3aa: CATSDSRGTYKVSSYNEQFF
CDR3nt: TGTGCCACCAGTGATTCTCGAGGGACGTATAAGGTCAGCTCCTACAATGAGCAGTTCTTC
v_gene: TRBV24-1
abundance: few
j_gene: TRBJ2-1
d_gene: -

CDR3aa: CASSQQGTGNTIYF
CDR3nt: TGTGCCAGCAGTCAACAGGGAACTGGAAACACCATATATTTT
v_gene: TRBV2
abundance: -
j_gene: TRBJ1-3
d_gene: -

CDR3aa: CASSPPGQGYTGELFF
CDR3nt: TGTGCCAGTAGTCCTCCGGGACAGGGATACACCGGGGAGCTGTTTTTT
v_gene: TRBV19
abundance: many
j_gene: TRBJ2-2
d_gene: TRBD1

CDR3aa: CASSRGQTGNTIYF
CDR3nt: TGTGCCAGCAGCCGCGGACAGACGGGGAACACCATATATTTT
v_gene: TRBV7-8
abundance: many
j_gene: TRBJ1-3
d_gene: -